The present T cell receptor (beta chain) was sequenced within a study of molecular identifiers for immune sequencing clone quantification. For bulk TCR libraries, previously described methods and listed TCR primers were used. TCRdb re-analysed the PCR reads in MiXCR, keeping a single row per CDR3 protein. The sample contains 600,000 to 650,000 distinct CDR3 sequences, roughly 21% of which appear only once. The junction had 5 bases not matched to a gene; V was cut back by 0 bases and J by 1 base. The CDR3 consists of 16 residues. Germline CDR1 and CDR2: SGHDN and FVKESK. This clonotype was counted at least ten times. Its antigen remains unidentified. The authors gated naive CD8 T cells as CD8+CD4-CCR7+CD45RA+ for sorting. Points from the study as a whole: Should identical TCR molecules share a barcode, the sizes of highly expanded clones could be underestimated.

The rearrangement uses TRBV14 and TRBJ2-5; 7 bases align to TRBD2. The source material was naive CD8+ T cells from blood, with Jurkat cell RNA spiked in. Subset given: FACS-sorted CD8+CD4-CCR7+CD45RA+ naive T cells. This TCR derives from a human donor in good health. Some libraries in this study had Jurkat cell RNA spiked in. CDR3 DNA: TGTGCCAGCAGCCAAGAGGGGACTATATTCCAAGAGACCCAGTACTTC. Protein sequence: CASSQEGTIFQETQYF.